This TCR beta chain was retrieved from a study of early stage breast cancer tumors. Findings and caveats of the study: Tumors had approximately 2.5-fold higher T cell density and higher clonality than adjacent normal breast tissue.

Produced via immunoSEQ multiplex PCR; TCRdb's table is partial and in-frame only. The sample has over 5,000 clones, around 70% seen once. To note about this clone: Its antigen is unknown.

This receptor was obtained from a person aged 55 to 69 with breast cancer. The sample comprised breast tumor tissue.

This chain's CDR3 is CASSATSGVGTDTQYF. The DNA of the CDR3 is TGTGCCAGCAGCGCGACGAGCGGGGTAGGCACAGATACGCAGTATTTT. The J gene is TRBJ2-3, the V gene TRBV11-2; TRBD2 matches 7 bases. The CDR3 totals 16 residues. Germline CDR1 reads SGHAT; CDR2 reads FQNNGV. J was trimmed by 1 base and V by 5 bases; bases with no gene match: 9.